Each of the 26 T cell receptor beta chains below was sequenced from the same sample in a study of blood T cell repertoires in COVID-19. Produced via immunoSEQ multiplex PCR; TCRdb's table is partial and in-frame only. This sample yields some 140,000 clones, of which roughly 85% are seen a single time; roughly 3.4% belongs to the top ten. Sequenced: peripheral blood. These receptors were taken from a man between 60 and 75 years old with acute or convalescent COVID-19.

The V gene is TRBV7-2, the J gene TRBJ1-6; 8 bases are shared with TRBD1. Germline trimming cut 4 bases from V and 5 bases from J; bases unmatched to any gene: 13. The CDR3 has 18 amino acids. Germline CDR1 reads SGHTA; CDR2 reads FQGNSA. DNA for the CDR3: TGTGCCAGCAGCTCCTCCTTCCTTGGACAGGGCCATAATTCACCCCTCCACTTT. This translates into CASSSSFLGQGHNSPLHF.

This chain links TRBV7-2 with TRBJ1-1; 10 bases are shared with TRBD1. Germline CDR1 is SGHTA and CDR2 is FQGNSA. V shed 8 bases, J shed 3 bases, and the junction held 9 bases outside the gene matches. CDR3 length: 15 amino acids. Here the CDR3 DNA reads TGTGCCAGCGGTGGGACAGGGGTTTTTTACACTGAAGCTTTCTTT. Its translation: CASGGTGVFYTEAFF.

The J gene is TRBJ2-2, the V gene TRBV12-3 or TRBV12-4; D gene unclear. The V and J ends lost 2 bases and 6 bases respectively, with 4 bases between them. The CDR3 length is 12 residues. CDR3 in amino acids: CASSLTSGELFF. Here the CDR3 DNA reads TGTGCCAGCAGTTTAACTTCCGGGGAGCTGTTTTTT.

This clone was seen only a few times. The rearrangement uses TRBV21-1 and TRBJ1-4. TRBV21-1 is labeled a pseudogene. The CDR3 has 12 residues. The CDR3 protein is CASGRGGEKLFF. In DNA form, the CDR3 reads TGTGCCAGCGGCAGGGGGGGTGAAAAACTGTTTTTT.

In DNA form, the CDR3 reads TGTGCCAGCAGCTTTGGGGGCAGGGAGACCCAGTACTTC. It is translated as CASSFGGRETQYF. J is TRBJ2-5 and V is TRBV11-3, with a possible D match to TRBD1 (6 bases). Germline assignment: CDR1 SGHNT and CDR2 YENEEA. The CDR3 totals 13 residues. The ends were cut back, 3 bases at V and 5 bases at J, with 10 bases in the middle.

The chain uses TRBV7-6 and TRBJ2-5; 13 nucleotides match TRBD2. After removal of 0 bases from V and 9 bases from J, the junction contained 7 bases not matched to a gene. Germline CDR1 reads SGHVS; CDR2 reads FNYEAQ. The CDR3 has 16 amino acids. The CDR3 coding sequence is TGTGCCAGCAGCTTAGCGGGGACTAGCGGGGTTGTGGCCCAGTACTTC. Encoded protein: CASSLAGTSGVVAQYF.

The rearrangement links TRBV28 to TRBJ1-1; TRBD1 might be the D (5 bases). The CDR3 length is 13 residues. Trimming shortened V by 5 bases and J by 1 base, and 8 bases separated the two germline ends. Germline V gene lookup returns CDR1 MDHEN and CDR2 SYDVKM. The CDR3 DNA is TGTGCCAGCAGTGACCAGGGGAACACTGAAGCTTTCTTT. Translation gives CASSDQGNTEAFF.

This clone was seen more than once but under ten times. The gene calls are TRBV27 and TRBJ1-1, with 10 bases fitting TRBD1. This CDR3 has 14 residues. Per the germline V gene, CDR1 is MNHEY and CDR2 is SMNVEV (reference sequence). Trimming at V came to 9 bases and at J to 4 bases, leaving 8 bases not matched to a gene. CDR3 region: CASRDRGISTEAFF. CDR3 sequence (DNA): TGTGCCAGTAGGGACAGGGGAATTAGCACTGAAGCTTTCTTT.

The rearrangement links TRBV6-2 or TRBV6-3 to TRBJ2-3, with 7 bases that match TRBD1. CDR1 MNHEY and CDR2 SVGEGT come from the germline V gene. The CDR3 runs 14 residues. V lost 6 bases, J lost 3 bases, and 6 bases stayed unmatched. CDR3 sequence: CASSPDRETDTQYF. The CDR3 DNA sequence: TGTGCCAGCAGCCCAGACAGGGAAACAGATACGCAGTATTTT.

This sequence joins TRBV11-2 and TRBJ2-2; D might be TRBD1 (7 bases). CDR1 SGHAT and CDR2 FQNNGV come from the germline V gene. V lost 5 bases to trimming and J lost 4 bases, with 20 bases between them. This CDR3 has 17 residues. CDR3: CASSPRRSGGTTGELFF. CDR3 DNA: TGTGCCAGCAGCCCTAGAAGGTCAGGGGGGACCACCGGGGAGCTGTTTTTT.

This sequence joins TRBV5-4 and TRBJ2-7; TRBD1 agrees at 8 bases. The CDR3 sequence is 15 residues long. V was pared by 4 bases and J by 3 bases, with 9 bases of the junction left unmatched. Germline CDR1 SGHNT, CDR2 YYREEE (reference sequence). CDR3 coding DNA: TGTGCCAGCAGCCCAGGGGGCGCAGAGTTCTACGAGCAGTACTTC. This codes for CASSPGGAEFYEQYF.

The rearrangement joins TRBV30 to TRBJ2-2; unclear D gene. CDR1 and CDR2 from the germline V gene are GTSNPN and SVGIG (reference sequence). Between the trimmed V and J ends, which lost 2 bases and 6 bases, there was a span of 10 bases. The CDR3 extends over 13 amino acids. The CDR3 DNA is TGTGCCTGGAGTCTCACTCAGGCCGGGGAGCTGTTTTTT. Its translation is CAWSLTQAGELFF.

The V call is TRBV7-9, the J call TRBJ2-4; D not resolved. V was pared by 5 bases and J by 3 bases, with 5 bases between. CDR1 is SEHNR and CDR2 is FQNEAQ in the germline V gene (reference sequence). The CDR3 has 12 amino acids. The CDR3 DNA reads TGTGCCAGCAGCACTATCAAAAACATTCAGTACTTC. It is translated as CASSTIKNIQYF.

The gene calls are TRBV9 and TRBJ2-1; D remains ambiguous. CDR1 and CDR2 (germline): SGDLS, YYNGEE. Trimming left V 0 bases short and J 10 bases short, with 11 bases between. This CDR3 region has 13 residues. CDR3 region: CASSVADEREQFF. The CDR3 DNA is TGTGCCAGCAGCGTAGCTGACGAGAGGGAGCAGTTCTTC.

A few counts support this clone. The chain couples TRBV9 to TRBJ1-2; 7 positions match TRBD1. This CDR3 region has 12 residues. V was clipped by 2 bases and J by 8 bases; unmatched bases: 3. Germline lookup yields CDR1 SGDLS and CDR2 YYNGEE. The CDR3 nucleotides read TGTGCCAGCAGCGTGACAGGGAACGGCTACACCTTC. Translated, it gives CASSVTGNGYTF.

The chain uses TRBV10-3 and TRBJ1-1; no clear D. Trimming took off 0 bases at V and 11 bases at J, with 13 bases between the two ends. Germline assignment: CDR1 ENHRY and CDR2 SYGVKD. The CDR3 extends over 13 amino acids. The CDR3 nucleotides are TGTGCCATCAGTGAGTCGCTGATCAGCGAGGCTTTCTTT. This encodes CAISESLISEAFF.

The rearrangement joins TRBV5-8 to TRBJ1-2; D is uncertain. CDR1 and CDR2 (germline): SGHTS, YDEGEE. This CDR3 contains 15 residues. V dropped 4 bases and J dropped 4 bases, with 17 bases sitting between them. The DNA for the CDR3 is TGTGCCAGCAGCCCTACCGACGAGCAGGTCTATGGCTACACCTTC. It encodes CASSPTDEQVYGYTF.

Comment on this clone: The sample has other DNA sequences that encode this CDR3 too. The J gene is TRBJ2-7, the V gene TRBV9, with unresolved D. This CDR3 comprises 14 residues. V lost 0 bases and J lost 0, with 7 bases in between. Germline V lookup: CDR1 SGDLS, CDR2 YYNGEE. The CDR3 DNA reads as TGTGCCAGCAGCGTAGATCCCGTCTCCTACGAGCAGTACTTC. Its protein product is CASSVDPVSYEQYF.

The V call is TRBV9, the J call TRBJ2-7, with 7 nucleotides matching TRBD1. Trimming at V came to 7 bases and at J to 6 bases, leaving 13 bases not matched to a gene. The CDR3 runs 14 residues. The germline V gene encodes CDR1 SGDLS and CDR2 YYNGEE. DNA for the CDR3: TGTGCCAGCGGGCAGGGGGTAGGTACGCGCGAGCAGTACTTC. It is translated as CASGQGVGTREQYF.

The rearrangement uses TRBV6-6 and TRBJ1-2; 11 nucleotides line up with TRBD1. The CDR3 covers 16 residues. V trimming: 6 bases; J trimming: 3 bases; junction bases outside the gene matches: 9. Germline lookup yields CDR1 MNHNY and CDR2 SVGAGI (reference sequence). CDR3 protein: CASRLGQGDFDYGYTF. In DNA, the CDR3 is TGTGCCAGCAGATTGGGACAGGGGGATTTCGACTATGGCTACACCTTC.

V is TRBV6-2 or TRBV6-3 and J is TRBJ2-7, with 11 bases identical to TRBD2. V gave up 4 bases and J gave up 0 bases; unmatched junction bases: 2. The CDR3 sequence is 15 residues long. Germline loops: CDR1 MNHEY, CDR2 SVGEGT. Here the CDR3 DNA reads TGTGCCAGCAGTTCGACTAGCGGGATCTCCTACGAGCAGTACTTC. Translated, it gives CASSSTSGISYEQYF.

This clone appeared a single time. This chain uses TRBV7-9 with TRBJ2-2, with 8 bases aligning to TRBD1. The CDR3 consists of 15 residues. J was trimmed by 7 bases and V by 1 base; bases with no gene match: 5. In germline, CDR1 is SEHNR, CDR2 FQNEAQ (reference sequence). Written as DNA, the CDR3 is TGTGCCAGCAGCTTAGACGACAGGGGATACGGGGAGCTGTTTTTT. Its protein product is CASSLDDRGYGELFF.

J is TRBJ1-1 and V is TRBV30, with unresolved D. This CDR3 is built from 13 residues. CDR1 is GTSNPN and CDR2 is SVGIG in the germline V gene (reference sequence). V gave up 4 bases and J gave up 4 bases, with 13 bases separating them. CDR3 DNA sequence: TGTGCCTGGAACTCCGGGGTGGGCACTGAAGCTTTCTTT. Translation gives CAWNSGVGTEAFF.

Points on this clone: This same CDR3 is encoded by further DNA sequences in the sample. The CDR3 region is CASSPGLAGVNEQFF. The CDR3 DNA reads as TGTGCCAGCAGTCCTGGACTAGCGGGAGTCAATGAGCAGTTCTTC. The rearrangement links TRBV27 to TRBJ2-1; 13 nucleotides agree with TRBD2. CDR1 and CDR2 (germline): MNHEY, SMNVEV (reference sequence). Trimming took 5 bases from V and 6 from J; bases not matched to a gene: 4. CDR3 length equals 15 residues.

The rearrangement uses TRBV19 and TRBJ1-5; D remains ambiguous. Germline CDR1 and CDR2: LNHDA and SQIVND (reference sequence). Trimming took off 7 bases at V and 2 bases at J, with 21 bases between the two ends. The CDR3 is made up of 17 amino acids. The CDR3 bases are TGTGCCAGTATCGGAGGGAGAGGGTCGAACCGCAATCAGCCCCAGCATTTT. It yields the protein CASIGGRGSNRNQPQHF.

J is TRBJ1-2 and V is TRBV19; D is unclear. Germline assignment: CDR1 LNHDA and CDR2 SQIVND (reference sequence). With 0 bases removed from V and 6 bases from J, the gap between germline ends came to 11 bases. The CDR3 is 14 amino acids. CDR3 sequence reads: CASSIERRRDGYTF. DNA of the CDR3: TGTGCCAGTAGTATAGAGCGCCGCCGGGATGGCTACACCTTC.